This paragraph covers one TCR beta chain sequence. The data belong to a study of cytomegalovirus exposure and HLA in healthy donors. The germline gives CDR1 LGHNA, CDR2 YSLEER. The CDR3 covers 17 residues. With 0 bases removed from V and 2 bases from J, the gap between germline ends came to 14 bases. The PCR ran on 60 Vbeta and 13 Jbeta primers. Measured with immunoSEQ multiplex PCR; TCRdb has only the in-frame clones, and not every one. The sample includes about 120,000 clones, 81% of them seen just once. Input material: PBMCs. The genes are TRBV4-3 and TRBJ2-1, with D maybe TRBD2 (5 bases). The source of this sequence is a man between 18 and 35 years old in good health and CMV-seropositive. CDR3 sequence (DNA): TGCGCCAGCAGCCAAGATCGGGGATCCTTTACCTACAATGAGCAGTTCTTC. Translating it yields CASSQDRGSFTYNEQFF.